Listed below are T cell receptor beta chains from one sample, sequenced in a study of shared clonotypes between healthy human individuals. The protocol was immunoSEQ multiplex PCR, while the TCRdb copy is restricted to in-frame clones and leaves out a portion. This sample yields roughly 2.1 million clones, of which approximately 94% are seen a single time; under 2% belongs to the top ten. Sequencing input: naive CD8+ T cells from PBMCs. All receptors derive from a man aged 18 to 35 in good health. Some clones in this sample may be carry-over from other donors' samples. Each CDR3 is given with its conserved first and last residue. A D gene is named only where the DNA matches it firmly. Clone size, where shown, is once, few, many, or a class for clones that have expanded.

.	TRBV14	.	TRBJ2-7	TGTGCCAGCAGCTCCTTTCAGGGGTACTCCTACGAGCAGTACTTC	CASSSFQGYSYEQYF
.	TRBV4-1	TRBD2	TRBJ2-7	TGCGCCAGCAGCCAAGAACCCCTTAGCGGGAGGGCCTACGAGCAGTACTTC	CASSQEPLSGRAYEQYF
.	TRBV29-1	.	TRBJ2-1	TGCAGCGTTGACCGGGAATCCCCTGAGCAGTTCTTC	CSVDRESPEQFF
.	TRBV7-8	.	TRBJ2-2	TGTGCCAGCAGCAGCTACGGGGGCGCAGACACCGGGGAGCTGTTTTTT	CASSSYGGADTGELFF
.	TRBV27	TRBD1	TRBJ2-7	TGTGCCAGCAGTTTACGGACAGGGGTAAGGTACGAGCAGTACTTC	CASSLRTGVRYEQYF
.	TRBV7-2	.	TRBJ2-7	TGTGCCAGCAGCTTAGAGGAGACCATCTACGAGCAGTACTTC	CASSLEETIYEQYF
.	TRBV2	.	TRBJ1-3	TGTGCCAGTACAATAGACTCCTACTCTGGAAACACCATATATTTT	CASTIDSYSGNTIYF
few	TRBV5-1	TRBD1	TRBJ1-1	TGCGCCAGCAGCTCCCGACAGGGGACGAACACTGAAGCTTTCTTT	CASSSRQGTNTEAFF
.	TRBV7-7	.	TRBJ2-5	TGTGCCAGCAGCTTCAGACTGGAGTACCAAGAGACCCAGTACTTC	CASSFRLEYQETQYF
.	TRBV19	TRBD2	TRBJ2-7	TGTGCCAGTAGGGGAGCGGGCAGCCAGAGCGGGAGGGTCAGCGAGCAGTACTTC	CASRGAGSQSGRVSEQYF
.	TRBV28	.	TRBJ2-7	TGTGCCAGCAGTTTACTATACGGACCGAGCTCCTACGAGCAGTACTTC	CASSLLYGPSSYEQYF
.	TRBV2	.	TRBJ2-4	TGTGCCAGCAGTGAGCCCCCAACTCTAGCCAAAAACATTCAGTACTTC	CASSEPPTLAKNIQYF
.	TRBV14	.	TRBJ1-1	TGTGCCAGCAGGGCGATCGGGGAAGCTTTCTTT	CASRAIGEAFF
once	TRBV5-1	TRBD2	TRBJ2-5	TGCGCCAGCAGCCTATGGGGGGGGAGCCAAGAGACCCAGTACTTC	CASSLWGGSQETQYF
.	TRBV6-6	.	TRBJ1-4	TGTGCCAGCAGTTACTCGGGGGCCCTTAATGAAAAACTGTTTTTT	CASSYSGALNEKLFF
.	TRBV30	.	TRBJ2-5	TGTGCCTGGAGTGTACAGTTCTCGGGGGAGACCCAGTACTTC	CAWSVQFSGETQYF
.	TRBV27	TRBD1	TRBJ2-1	TGTGCCAGCAGTGATAGGACAGGATACAATGAGCAGTTCTTC	CASSDRTGYNEQFF
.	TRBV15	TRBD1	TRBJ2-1	TGTGCCACCAGCGCCTCGAGAGTGGGACAGAGAGACAATGAGCAGTTCTTC	CATSASRVGQRDNEQFF
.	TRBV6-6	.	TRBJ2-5	TGTGCCAGCAGTTACTCGACGGGGGGCTTGGAGACCCAGTACTTC	CASSYSTGGLETQYF
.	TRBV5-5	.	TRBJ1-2	TGTGCCAGCAGCTTGTTCGGGACCTACTATGGCTACACCTTC	CASSLFGTYYGYTF
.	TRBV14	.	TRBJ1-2	TGTGCCAGCAGCCAAGATTCCGAGGCTCCCCCGGGGGGCTACACCTTC	CASSQDSEAPPGGYTF
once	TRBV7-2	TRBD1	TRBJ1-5	TGTGCCAGCAGCTTGGGACAGTTCAATCAGCCCCAGCATTTT	CASSLGQFNQPQHF
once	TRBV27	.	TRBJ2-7	TGTGCCAGCAGTTATGAGCTAGGGGTCTACGAGCAGTACTTC	CASSYELGVYEQYF
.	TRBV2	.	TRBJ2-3	TGTGCCAGCAGTGAAGGAGGCTACGGCACAGATACGCAGTATTTT	CASSEGGYGTDTQYF
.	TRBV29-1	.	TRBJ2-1	TGCAGCGTTGGGTTAGCAAACTCCTACAATGAGCAGTTCTTC	CSVGLANSYNEQFF
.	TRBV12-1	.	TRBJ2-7	TGTGCCAGCAGCTTTCTTGGACAGGGATGCTACGAGCAGTACTTC	CASSFLGQGCYEQYF
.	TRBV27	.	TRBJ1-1	TGTGCCAGCAGGGGTGCAGGGCCTGAAGCTTTCTTT	CASRGAGPEAFF
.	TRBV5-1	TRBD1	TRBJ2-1	TGCGCCAGCAGCTTCGGACAGGGCGATGAGCAGTTCTTC	CASSFGQGDEQFF
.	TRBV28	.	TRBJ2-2	TGTGCCACCCGCCCCCATGCCGGGGAGCTGTTTTTT	CATRPHAGELFF
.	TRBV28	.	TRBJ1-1	TGTGCCAGCAGCATCGTTGGACAAATCGAGTTTTTCTTT	CASSIVGQIEFFF
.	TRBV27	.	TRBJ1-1	TGTGCCAGCAGTTATAGATTCAGGGGTTCCCCTGAAGCTTTCTTT	CASSYRFRGSPEAFF
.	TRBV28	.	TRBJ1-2	TGTGCCAGCAGCCTCTACAGGGAACGTGGCTACACCTTC	CASSLYRERGYTF
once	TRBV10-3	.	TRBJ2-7	TGTGCCATCAGTGGCCGGGACGGTGGATACGAGCAGTACTTC	CAISGRDGGYEQYF
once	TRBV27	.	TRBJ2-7	TGTGCCAGCAGTTTCTCGGCCGGGACTTCCCGTCCCTACGAGCAGTACTTC	CASSFSAGTSRPYEQYF
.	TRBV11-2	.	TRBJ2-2	TGTGCCAGCAGCTCCGGGACACGGAACACCGGGGAGCTGTTTTTT	CASSSGTRNTGELFF
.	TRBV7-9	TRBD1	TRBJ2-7	TGTGCCAGCGAAGCCGGGACAGGGTCCTACGAGCAGTACTTC	CASEAGTGSYEQYF
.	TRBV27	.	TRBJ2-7	TGTGCCAGCATCAAGAACATAGGACGTTACCCCTACGAGCAGTACTTC	CASIKNIGRYPYEQYF
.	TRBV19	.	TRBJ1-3	TGTGCCAGTAGTATAAACCCGTGGCCTGGAAACACCATATATTTT	CASSINPWPGNTIYF
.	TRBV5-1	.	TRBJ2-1	TGCGCCAGCAGCTTGGCCAGGGGGGGCTCCTACAATGAGCAGTTCTTC	CASSLARGGSYNEQFF
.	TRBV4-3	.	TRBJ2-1	TGCGCCAGCAGCCTGGACGGCTGGTACAATGAGCAGTTCTTC	CASSLDGWYNEQFF
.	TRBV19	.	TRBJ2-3	TGTGCCAGTAGTATAGGGGCCCGGGGCACAGATACGCAGTATTTT	CASSIGARGTDTQYF
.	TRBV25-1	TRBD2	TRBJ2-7	TGTGCCAGCAGTGAATACGGGAGGGACTCCTACGAGCAGTACTTC	CASSEYGRDSYEQYF
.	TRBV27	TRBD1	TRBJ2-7	TGTGCCAGCAGTGCCGGGACAGGTTCCTACGAGCAGTACTTC	CASSAGTGSYEQYF
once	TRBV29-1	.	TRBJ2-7	TGCAGCGCCCGAGGGGTCGAGCAGTACTTC	CSARGVEQYF
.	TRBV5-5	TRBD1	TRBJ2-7	TGTGCCAGCCGGAACCGGGACAGGGGGACCTACGAGCAGTACTTC	CASRNRDRGTYEQYF